This T cell receptor (beta chain) stems from a study of OX40 agonist ivuxolimab in advanced cancers. Assay: immunoSEQ multiplex PCR; the TCRdb copy retains only in-frame clones and omits some. The sample consists of under 95,000 clones, about 82% of them appearing once. The CDR3 has 16 amino acids. Germline-derived CDR1 and CDR2 are SGHNT and YYREEE (reference sequence). J gave up 6 bases and V 0 bases, and 8 bases lay outside the gene matches. The source is an adult with an advanced solid tumor such as melanoma, head and neck, liver or kidney cancer. The sequences come from CD4+ or CD8+ T cells sorted from blood, collected in a trial of the OX40 agonist ivuxolimab. The rearrangement links TRBV5-4 to TRBJ2-5; 10 nucleotides align to TRBD2. The CDR3 DNA reads as TGTGCCAGCAGCTTGGGTGGAGCGGGGGGGCCGAAGACCCAGTACTTC. This gives the protein CASSLGGAGGPKTQYF. Complete variable domain (other parts from reference TRBV5-4 and TRBJ2-5): ETGVTQSPTHLIKTRGQQVTLRCSSQSGHNTVSWYQQALGQGPQFIFQYYREEENGRGNFPPRFSGLQFPNYSSELNVNALELDDSALYLCASSLGGAGGPKTQYFGPGTRLLVL.